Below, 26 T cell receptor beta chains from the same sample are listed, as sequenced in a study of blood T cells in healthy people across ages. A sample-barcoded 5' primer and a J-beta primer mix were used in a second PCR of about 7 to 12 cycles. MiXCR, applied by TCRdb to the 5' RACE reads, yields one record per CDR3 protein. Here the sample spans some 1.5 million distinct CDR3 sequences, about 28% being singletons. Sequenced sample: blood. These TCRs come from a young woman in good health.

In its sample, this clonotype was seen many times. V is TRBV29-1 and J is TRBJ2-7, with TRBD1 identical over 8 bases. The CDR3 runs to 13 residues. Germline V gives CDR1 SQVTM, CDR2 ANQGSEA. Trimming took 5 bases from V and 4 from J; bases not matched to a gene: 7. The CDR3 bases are TGCAGCGTTACAGACAGGGGTCGGTACGAGCAGTACTTC. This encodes CSVTDRGRYEQYF.

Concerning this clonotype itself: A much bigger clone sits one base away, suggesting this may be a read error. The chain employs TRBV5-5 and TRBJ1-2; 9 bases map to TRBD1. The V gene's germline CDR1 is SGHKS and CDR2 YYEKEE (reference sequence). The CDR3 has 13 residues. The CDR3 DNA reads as TGTGCCTGCAGCTTGGACAGGGGTGGAGGCTACACCTTC. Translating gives CACSLDRGGGYTF.

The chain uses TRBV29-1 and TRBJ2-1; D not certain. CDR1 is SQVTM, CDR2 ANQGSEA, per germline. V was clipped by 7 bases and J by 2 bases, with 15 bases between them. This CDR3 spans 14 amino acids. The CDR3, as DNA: TGCAGCGGGAGACTGTTACCCACCTACAATGAGCAGTTCTTC. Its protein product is CSGRLLPTYNEQFF.

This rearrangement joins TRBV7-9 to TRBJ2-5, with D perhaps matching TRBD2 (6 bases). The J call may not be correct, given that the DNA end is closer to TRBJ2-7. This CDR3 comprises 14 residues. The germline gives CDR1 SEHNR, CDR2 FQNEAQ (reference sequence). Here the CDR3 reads CASSFDMGGSEQYF. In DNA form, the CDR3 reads TGTGCCAGCAGCTTTGATATGGGGGGATCCGAGCAGTACTTC.

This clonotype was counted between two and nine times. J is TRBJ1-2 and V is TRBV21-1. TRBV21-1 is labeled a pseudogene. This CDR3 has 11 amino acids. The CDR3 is CASSTMAGYTF. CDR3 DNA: TGTGCCAGCAGCACTATGGCCGGCTACACCTTC.

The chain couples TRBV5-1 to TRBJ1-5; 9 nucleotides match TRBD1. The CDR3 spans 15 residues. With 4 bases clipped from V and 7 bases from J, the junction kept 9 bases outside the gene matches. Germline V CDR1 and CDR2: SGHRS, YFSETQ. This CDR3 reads CASSAGDRVEQPQHF. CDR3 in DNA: TGCGCCAGCAGCGCCGGGGACAGGGTAGAGCAGCCCCAGCATTTT.

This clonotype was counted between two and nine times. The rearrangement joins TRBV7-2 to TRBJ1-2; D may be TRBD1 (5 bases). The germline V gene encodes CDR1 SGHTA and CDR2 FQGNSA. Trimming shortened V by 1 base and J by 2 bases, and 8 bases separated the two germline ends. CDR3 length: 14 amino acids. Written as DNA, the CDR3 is TGTGCCAGCAGCTTAGATAGACAGAACTATGGCTACACCTTC. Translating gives CASSLDRQNYGYTF.

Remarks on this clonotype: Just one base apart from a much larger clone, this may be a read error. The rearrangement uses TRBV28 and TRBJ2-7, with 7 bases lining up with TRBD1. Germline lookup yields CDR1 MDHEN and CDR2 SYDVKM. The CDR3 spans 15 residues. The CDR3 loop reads CASTPQGSYSHEQYF. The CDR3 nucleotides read TGTGCCAGCACCCCACAGGGGTCCTACTCCCACGAGCAGTACTTC.

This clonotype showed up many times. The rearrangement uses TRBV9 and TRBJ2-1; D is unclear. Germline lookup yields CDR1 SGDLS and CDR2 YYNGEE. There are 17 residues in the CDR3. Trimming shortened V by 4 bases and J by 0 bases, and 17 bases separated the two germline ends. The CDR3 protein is CASSQFDRSFSYNEQFF. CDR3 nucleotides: TGTGCCAGCAGCCAATTCGACCGAAGTTTCTCCTACAATGAGCAGTTCTTC.

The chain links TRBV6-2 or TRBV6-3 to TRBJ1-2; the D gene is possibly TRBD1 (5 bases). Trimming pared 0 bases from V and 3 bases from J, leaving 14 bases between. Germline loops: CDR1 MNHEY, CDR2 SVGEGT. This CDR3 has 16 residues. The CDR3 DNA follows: TGTGCCAGCAGTTACTCGGAGGGGTTAGAGGACTATGGCTACACCTTC. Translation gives CASSYSEGLEDYGYTF.

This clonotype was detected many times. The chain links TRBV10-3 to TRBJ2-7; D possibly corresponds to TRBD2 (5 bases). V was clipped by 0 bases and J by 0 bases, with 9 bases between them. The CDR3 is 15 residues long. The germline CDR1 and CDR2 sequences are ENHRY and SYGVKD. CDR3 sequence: CAISESDSHSYEQYF. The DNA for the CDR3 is TGTGCCATCAGTGAGTCGGACTCCCACTCCTACGAGCAGTACTTC.

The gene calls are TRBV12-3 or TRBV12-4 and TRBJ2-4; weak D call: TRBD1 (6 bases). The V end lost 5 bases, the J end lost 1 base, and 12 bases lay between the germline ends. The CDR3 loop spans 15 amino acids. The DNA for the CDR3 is TGTGCCAGCAGTGGTCGGGACAAGGCCAAAAACATTCAGTACTTC. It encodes CASSGRDKAKNIQYF.

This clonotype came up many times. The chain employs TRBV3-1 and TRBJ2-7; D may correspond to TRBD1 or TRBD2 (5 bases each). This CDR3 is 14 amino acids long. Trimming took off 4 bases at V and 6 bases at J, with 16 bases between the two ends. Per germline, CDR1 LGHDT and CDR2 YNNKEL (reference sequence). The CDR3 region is CASSPRGSRGEQYF. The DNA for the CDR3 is TGTGCCAGCAGCCCCCGGGGCTCCCGGGGCGAGCAGTACTTC.

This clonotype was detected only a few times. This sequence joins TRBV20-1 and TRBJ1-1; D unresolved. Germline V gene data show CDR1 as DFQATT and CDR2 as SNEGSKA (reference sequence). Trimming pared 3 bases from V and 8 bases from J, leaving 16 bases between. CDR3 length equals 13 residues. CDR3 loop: CSASFTATREAFF. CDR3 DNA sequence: TGCAGTGCTAGTTTTACGGCAACAAGAGAAGCTTTCTTT.

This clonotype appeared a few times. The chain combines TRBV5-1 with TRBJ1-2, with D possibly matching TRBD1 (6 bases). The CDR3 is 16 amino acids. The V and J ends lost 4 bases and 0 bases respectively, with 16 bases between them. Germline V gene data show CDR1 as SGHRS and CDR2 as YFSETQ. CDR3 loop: CASSPRTGPTNYGYTF. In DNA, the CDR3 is TGCGCCAGCAGCCCCCGAACAGGGCCCACTAACTATGGCTACACCTTC.

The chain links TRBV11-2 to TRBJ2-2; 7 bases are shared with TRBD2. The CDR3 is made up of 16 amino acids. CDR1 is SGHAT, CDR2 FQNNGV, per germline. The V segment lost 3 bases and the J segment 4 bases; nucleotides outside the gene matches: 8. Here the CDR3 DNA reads TGTGCCAGCAGCTTCTCAAGGGGAGGGAGCACCGGGGAGCTGTTTTTT. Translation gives CASSFSRGGSTGELFF.

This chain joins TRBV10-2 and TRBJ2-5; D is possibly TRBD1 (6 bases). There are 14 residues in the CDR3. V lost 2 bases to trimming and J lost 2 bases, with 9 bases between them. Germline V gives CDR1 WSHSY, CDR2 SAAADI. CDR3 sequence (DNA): TGCGCCAGCAGTGAGGACAGGCTACAAGAGACCCAGTACTTC. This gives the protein CASSEDRLQETQYF.

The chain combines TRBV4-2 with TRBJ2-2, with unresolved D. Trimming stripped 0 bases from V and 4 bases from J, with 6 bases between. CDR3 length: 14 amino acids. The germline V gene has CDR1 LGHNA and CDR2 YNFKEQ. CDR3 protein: CASSQDTTTGELFF. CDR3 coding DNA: TGTGCCAGCAGCCAAGACACCACCACCGGGGAGCTGTTTTTT.

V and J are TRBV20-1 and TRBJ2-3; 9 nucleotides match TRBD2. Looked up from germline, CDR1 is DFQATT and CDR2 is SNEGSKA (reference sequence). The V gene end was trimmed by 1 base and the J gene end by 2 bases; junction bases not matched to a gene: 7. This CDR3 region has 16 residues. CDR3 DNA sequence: TGCAGTGCTAGAGTTATCGCTAGCGGGGACACAGATACGCAGTATTTT. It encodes CSARVIASGDTDTQYF.

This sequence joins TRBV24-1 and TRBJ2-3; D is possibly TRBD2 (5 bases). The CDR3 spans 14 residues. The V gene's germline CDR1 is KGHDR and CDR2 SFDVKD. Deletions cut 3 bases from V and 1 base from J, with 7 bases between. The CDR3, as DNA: TGTGCCACCAGTGATAAGAGGGGCACAGATACGCAGTATTTT. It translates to CATSDKRGTDTQYF.

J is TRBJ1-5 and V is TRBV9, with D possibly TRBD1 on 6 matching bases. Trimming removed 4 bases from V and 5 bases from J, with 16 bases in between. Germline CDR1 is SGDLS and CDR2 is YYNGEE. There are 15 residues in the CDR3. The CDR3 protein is CASSPRGQMDQPQHF. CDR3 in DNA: TGTGCCAGCAGCCCAAGAGGACAGATGGATCAGCCCCAGCATTTT.

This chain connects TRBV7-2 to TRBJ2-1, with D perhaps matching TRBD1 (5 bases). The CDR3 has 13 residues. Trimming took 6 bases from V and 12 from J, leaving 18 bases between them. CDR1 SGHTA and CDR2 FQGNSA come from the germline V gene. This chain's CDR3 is CASSVTAPRGQFF. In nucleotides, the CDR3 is TGTGCCAGCAGTGTGACAGCCCCAAGGGGGCAGTTCTTC.

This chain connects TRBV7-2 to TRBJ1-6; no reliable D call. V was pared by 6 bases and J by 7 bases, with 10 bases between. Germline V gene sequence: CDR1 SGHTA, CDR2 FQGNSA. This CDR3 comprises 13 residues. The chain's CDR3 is CASRETANSPLHF. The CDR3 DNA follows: TGTGCCAGCAGGGAGACGGCGAATTCACCCCTCCACTTT.

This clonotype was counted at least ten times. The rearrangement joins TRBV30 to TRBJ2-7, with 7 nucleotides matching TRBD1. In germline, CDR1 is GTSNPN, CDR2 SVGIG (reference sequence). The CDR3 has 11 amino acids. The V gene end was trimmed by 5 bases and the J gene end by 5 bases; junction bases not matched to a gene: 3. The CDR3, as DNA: TGTGCCTGGGTTCAGGGGGACGAGCAGTACTTC. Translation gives CAWVQGDEQYF. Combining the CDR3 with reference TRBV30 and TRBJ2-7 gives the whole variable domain SQTIHQWPATLVQPVGSPLSLECTVEGTSNPNLYWYRQAAGRGLQLLFYSVGIGQISSEVPQNLSASRPQDRQFILSSKKLLLSDSGFYLCAWVQGDEQYFGPGTRLTVT.

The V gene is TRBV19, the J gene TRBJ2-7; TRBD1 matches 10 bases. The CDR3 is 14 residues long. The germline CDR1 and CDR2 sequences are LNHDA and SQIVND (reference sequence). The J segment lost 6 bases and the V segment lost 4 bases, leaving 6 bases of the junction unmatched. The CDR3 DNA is TGTGCCAGTAGTAACCGGGACAGGGGCGTCGAGCAGTACTTC. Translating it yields CASSNRDRGVEQYF.

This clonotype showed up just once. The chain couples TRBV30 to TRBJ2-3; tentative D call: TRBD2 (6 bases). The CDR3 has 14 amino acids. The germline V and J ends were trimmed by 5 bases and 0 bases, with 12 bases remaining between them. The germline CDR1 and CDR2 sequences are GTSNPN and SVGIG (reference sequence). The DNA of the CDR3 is TGTGCCTGGGGGCGGGACCAGAGCACAGATACGCAGTATTTT. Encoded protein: CAWGRDQSTDTQYF. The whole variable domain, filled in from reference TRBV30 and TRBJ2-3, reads SQTIHQWPATLVQPVGSPLSLECTVEGTSNPNLYWYRQAAGRGLQLLFYSVGIGQISSEVPQNLSASRPQDRQFILSSKKLLLSDSGFYLCAWGRDQSTDTQYFGPGTRLTVL.